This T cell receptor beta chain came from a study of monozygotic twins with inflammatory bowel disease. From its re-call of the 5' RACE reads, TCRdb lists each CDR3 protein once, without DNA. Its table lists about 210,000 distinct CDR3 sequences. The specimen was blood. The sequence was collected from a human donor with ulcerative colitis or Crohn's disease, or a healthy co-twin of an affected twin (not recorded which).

The CDR3: CASTESGGKSSGYTF. The chain is built from TRBV13 and TRBJ1-2; the TCRdb call, TRBD1, lacks DNA for checking. There are 15 residues in the CDR3. Germline-derived CDR1 and CDR2 are PRHDT and FYEKMQ (reference sequence). Drawing the rest from reference TRBV13 and TRBJ1-2, the complete variable domain is AAGVIQSPRHLIKEKRETATLKCYPIPRHDTVYWYQQGPGQDPQFLISFYEKMQSDKGSIPDRFSAQQFSDYHSELNMSSLELGDSALYFCASTESGGKSSGYTFGSGTRLTVV.